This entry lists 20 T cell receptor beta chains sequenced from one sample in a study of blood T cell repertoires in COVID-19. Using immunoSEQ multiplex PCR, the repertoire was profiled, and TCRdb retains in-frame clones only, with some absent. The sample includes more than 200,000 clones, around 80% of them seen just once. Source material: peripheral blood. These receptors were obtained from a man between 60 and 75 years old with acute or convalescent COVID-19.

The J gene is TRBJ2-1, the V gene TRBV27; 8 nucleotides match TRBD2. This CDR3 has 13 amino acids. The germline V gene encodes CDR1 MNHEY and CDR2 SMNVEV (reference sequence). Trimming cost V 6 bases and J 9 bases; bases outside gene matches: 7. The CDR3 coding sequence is TGTGCCAGCAGCCTCGGGGGGGCCGCTGAGCAGTTCTTC. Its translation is CASSLGGAAEQFF.

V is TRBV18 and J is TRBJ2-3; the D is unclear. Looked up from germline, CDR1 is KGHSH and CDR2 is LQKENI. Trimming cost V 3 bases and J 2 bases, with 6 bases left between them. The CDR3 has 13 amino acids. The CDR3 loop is CASSPSVTDTQYF. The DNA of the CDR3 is TGTGCCAGCTCACCGTCGGTCACAGATACGCAGTATTTT.

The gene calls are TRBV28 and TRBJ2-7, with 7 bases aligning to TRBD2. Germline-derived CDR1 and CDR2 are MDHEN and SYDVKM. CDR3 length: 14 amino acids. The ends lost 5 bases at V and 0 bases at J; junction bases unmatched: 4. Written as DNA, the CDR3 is TGTGCCAGCAGTGGCGGCGGGAGCTCCTACGAGCAGTACTTC. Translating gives CASSGGGSSYEQYF. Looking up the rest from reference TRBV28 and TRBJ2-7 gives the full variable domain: DVKVTQSSRYLVKRTGEKVFLECVQDMDHENMFWYRQDPGLGLRLIYFSYDVKMKEKGDIPEGYSVSREKKERFSLILESASTNQTSMYLCASSGGGSSYEQYFGPGTRLTVT.

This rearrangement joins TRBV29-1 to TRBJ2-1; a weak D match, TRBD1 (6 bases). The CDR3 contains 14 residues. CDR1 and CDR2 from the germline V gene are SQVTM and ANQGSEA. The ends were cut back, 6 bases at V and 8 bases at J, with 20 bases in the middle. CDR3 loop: CSVNHRVGYDEQFF. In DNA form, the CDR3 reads TGCAGCGTAAACCACAGGGTTGGTTACGATGAGCAGTTCTTC.

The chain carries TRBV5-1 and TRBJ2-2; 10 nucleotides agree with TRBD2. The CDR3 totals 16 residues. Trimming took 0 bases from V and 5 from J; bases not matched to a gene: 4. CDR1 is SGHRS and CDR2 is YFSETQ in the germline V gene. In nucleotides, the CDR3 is TGCGCCAGCAGCTTGGATCCTAGCGGGGGTACCGGGGAGCTGTTTTTT. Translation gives CASSLDPSGGTGELFF.

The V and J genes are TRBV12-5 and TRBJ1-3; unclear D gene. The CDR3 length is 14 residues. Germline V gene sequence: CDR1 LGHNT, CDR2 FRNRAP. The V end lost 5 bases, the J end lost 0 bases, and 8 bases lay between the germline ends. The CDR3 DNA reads TGTGCTAGTGGTCCTAGTGGCTCTGGAAACACCATATATTTT. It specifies CASGPSGSGNTIYF.

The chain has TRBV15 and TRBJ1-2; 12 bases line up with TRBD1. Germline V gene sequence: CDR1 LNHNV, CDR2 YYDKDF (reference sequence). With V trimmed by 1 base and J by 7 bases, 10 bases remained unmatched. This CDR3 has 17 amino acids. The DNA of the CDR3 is TGTGCCACCAGCAGAGCGGGGACAGGGGGCTTCTCGGGTGGCTACACCTTC. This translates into CATSRAGTGGFSGGYTF.

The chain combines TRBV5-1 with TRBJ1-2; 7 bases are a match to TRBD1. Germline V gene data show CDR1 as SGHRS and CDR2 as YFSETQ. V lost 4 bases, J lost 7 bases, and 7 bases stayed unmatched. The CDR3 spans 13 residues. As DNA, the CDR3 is TGCGCCAGCAGCAGCGAGGGGGCGCTTGGCTACACCTTC. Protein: CASSSEGALGYTF.

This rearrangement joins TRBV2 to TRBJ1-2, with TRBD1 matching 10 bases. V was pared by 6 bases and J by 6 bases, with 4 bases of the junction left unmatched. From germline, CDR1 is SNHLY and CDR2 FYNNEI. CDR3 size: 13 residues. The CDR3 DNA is TGTGCCAGCAGGGCGGGACAGGGGAATGGCTACACCTTC. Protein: CASRAGQGNGYTF.

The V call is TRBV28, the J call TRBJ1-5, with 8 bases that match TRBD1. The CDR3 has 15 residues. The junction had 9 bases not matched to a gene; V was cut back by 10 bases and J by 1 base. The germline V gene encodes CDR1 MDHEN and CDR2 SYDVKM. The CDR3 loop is CATVTGGQSNQPQHF. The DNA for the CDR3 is TGTGCCACCGTTACAGGGGGTCAAAGCAATCAGCCCCAGCATTTT.

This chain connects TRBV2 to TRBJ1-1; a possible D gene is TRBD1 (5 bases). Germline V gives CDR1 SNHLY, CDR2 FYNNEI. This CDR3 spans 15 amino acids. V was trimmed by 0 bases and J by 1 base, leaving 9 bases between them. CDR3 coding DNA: TGTGCCAGCAGTGAAGCGCAGGGATGGAACACTGAAGCTTTCTTT. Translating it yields CASSEAQGWNTEAFF.

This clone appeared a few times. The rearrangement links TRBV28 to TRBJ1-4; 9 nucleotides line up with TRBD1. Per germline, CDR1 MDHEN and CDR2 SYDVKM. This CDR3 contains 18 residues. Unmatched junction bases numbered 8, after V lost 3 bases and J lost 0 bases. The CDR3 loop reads CASSFPDRGLSTNEKLFF. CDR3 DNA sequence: TGTGCCAGCAGTTTTCCGGACAGGGGATTATCAACTAATGAAAAACTGTTTTTT.

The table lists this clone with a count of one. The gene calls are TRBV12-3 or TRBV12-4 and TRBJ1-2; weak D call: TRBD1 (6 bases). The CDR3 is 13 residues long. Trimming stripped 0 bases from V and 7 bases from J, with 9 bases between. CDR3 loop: CASSLARGAGYTF. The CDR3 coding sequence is TGTGCCAGCAGTTTAGCCAGGGGTGCTGGCTACACCTTC.

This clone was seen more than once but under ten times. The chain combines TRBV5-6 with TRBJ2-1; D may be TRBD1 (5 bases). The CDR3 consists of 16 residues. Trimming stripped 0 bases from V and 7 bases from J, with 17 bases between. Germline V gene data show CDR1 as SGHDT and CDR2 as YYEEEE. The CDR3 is CASSLDSKGQINEQFF. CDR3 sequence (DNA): TGTGCCAGCAGCTTGGACTCCAAGGGGCAGATTAATGAGCAGTTCTTC.

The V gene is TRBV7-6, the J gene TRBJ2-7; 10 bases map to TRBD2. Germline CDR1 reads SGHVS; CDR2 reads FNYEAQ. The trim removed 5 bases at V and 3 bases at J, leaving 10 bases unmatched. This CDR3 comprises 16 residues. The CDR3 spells CASSPLGSGGFYEQYF. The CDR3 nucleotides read TGTGCCAGCAGCCCCCTTGGTAGCGGGGGGTTCTACGAGCAGTACTTC.

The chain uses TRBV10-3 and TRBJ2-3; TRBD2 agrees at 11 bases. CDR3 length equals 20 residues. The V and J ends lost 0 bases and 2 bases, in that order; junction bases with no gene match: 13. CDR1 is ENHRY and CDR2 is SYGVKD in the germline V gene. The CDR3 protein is CAISESTGLGTSGYTDTQYF. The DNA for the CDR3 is TGTGCCATCAGTGAGTCGACCGGACTCGGGACTAGCGGCTACACAGATACGCAGTATTTT.

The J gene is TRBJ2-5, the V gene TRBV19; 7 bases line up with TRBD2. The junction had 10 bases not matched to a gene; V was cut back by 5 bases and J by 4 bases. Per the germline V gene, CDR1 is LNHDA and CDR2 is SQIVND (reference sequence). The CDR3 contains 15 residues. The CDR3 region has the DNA TGTGCCAGTAGTCCATTCCCTACGGGAGGAGAGACCCAGTACTTC. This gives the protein CASSPFPTGGETQYF.

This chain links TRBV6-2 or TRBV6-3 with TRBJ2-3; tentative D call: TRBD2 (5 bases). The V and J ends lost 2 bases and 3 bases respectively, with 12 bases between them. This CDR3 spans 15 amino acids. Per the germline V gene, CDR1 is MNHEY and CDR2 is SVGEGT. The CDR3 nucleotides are TGTGCCAGCAGTTACGGGCTCCGGGATACAGATACGCAGTATTTT. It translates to CASSYGLRDTDTQYF.

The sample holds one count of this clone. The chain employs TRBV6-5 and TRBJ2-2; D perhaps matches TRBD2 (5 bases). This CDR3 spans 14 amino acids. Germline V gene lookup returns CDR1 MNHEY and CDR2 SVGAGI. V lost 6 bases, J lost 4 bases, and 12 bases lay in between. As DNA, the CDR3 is TGTGCCAGCAGGCGACTATGGGGCACCGGGGAGCTGTTTTTT. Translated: CASRRLWGTGELFF.

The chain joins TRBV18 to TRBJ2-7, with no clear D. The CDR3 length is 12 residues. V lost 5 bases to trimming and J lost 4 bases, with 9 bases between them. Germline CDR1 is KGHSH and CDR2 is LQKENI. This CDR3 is CASSTDLYEQYF. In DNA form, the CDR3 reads TGTGCCAGCTCAACAGACCTATACGAGCAGTACTTC. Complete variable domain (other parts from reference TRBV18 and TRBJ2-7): NAGVMQNPRHLVRRRGQEARLRCSPMKGHSHVYWYRQLPEEGLKFMVYLQKENIIDESGMPKERFSAEFPKEGPSILRIQQVVRGDSAAYFCASSTDLYEQYFGPGTRLTVT.